Shown below are 4 T cell receptor beta chains from a single sample sequenced in a study of cytomegalovirus exposure and HLA in healthy donors. A multiplex PCR was run with 60 Vbeta primers and 13 Jbeta primers. The repertoire was sequenced with immunoSEQ multiplex PCR; TCRdb's copy has only in-frame clones and lacks some. The sample includes about 140,000 clones, roughly four fifths seen only once; the top ten take over 1%. The sample taken for sequencing was PBMCs. Receptors were obtained from a woman aged 40 to 50 in good health and CMV-seronegative.

This chain links TRBV27 with TRBJ2-5; tentative D call: TRBD1 (6 bases). Trimming pared 6 bases from V and 5 bases from J, leaving 10 bases between. Germline CDR1 is MNHEY and CDR2 is SMNVEV (reference sequence). This CDR3 spans 12 amino acids. The CDR3 nucleotides are TGTGCCAGCAGAACAGGGTTGGAGACCCAGTACTTC. It specifies CASRTGLETQYF.

This clone was seen a few times. This chain connects TRBV2 to TRBJ1-1, with D possibly TRBD1 on 6 matching bases. The germline V and J ends were trimmed by 6 bases and 0 bases, with 14 bases remaining between them. CDR1 is SNHLY and CDR2 is FYNNEI in the germline V gene. This CDR3 region has 15 residues. The DNA for the CDR3 is TGTGCCAGCAGCCCCAGGGGCCCCATGAACACTGAAGCTTTCTTT. It translates to CASSPRGPMNTEAFF.

The chain has TRBV7-8 and TRBJ1-1, with 8 bases that match TRBD1. With 3 bases clipped from V and 11 bases from J, the junction kept 5 bases outside the gene matches. CDR3 size: 12 residues. CDR1 and CDR2 (germline): SGHVS, FQNEAQ. This chain's CDR3 is CASSFSGTGAFF. The CDR3 region has the DNA TGTGCCAGCAGCTTTTCCGGGACAGGTGCTTTCTTT.

This clone turned up a few times. The CDR3 sequence: CASSLGTGYQPQHF. The DNA of the CDR3 is TGTGCCAGCAGCTTAGGGACAGGGTACCAGCCCCAGCATTTT. The V call is TRBV7-8, the J call TRBJ1-5; 8 bases agree with TRBD1. With 1 base clipped from V and 7 bases from J, the junction kept 3 bases outside the gene matches. The CDR3 covers 14 residues. Germline CDR1 is SGHVS and CDR2 is FQNEAQ.